This T cell receptor beta chain was sequenced for a study of PD-1 blockade in classical Hodgkin lymphoma. Brentuximab vedotin exposure varied among the patients, all of whom had relapsed after autologous stem cell transplantation. Points from the study as a whole: Newly diagnosed and completely responding patients shared comparable baseline diversity.

A word on this clone: Its antigen is not known.

Only in-frame clones appear in the TCRdb table, and some are missing; sequencing was by immunoSEQ multiplex PCR. The sample holds tens of thousands of clones, 70% to 90% seen once. This clonotype originated in a human donor with classical Hodgkin lymphoma. The sample was peripheral blood mononuclear cells (PBMCs), taken before the second cycle of nivolumab.

The CDR3 nucleotides are TGCGCCAGCAGTGAGTCGACGGGCAGACGCCAAGAGACCCAGTACTTC. It is translated as CASSESTGRRQETQYF. This chain connects TRBV10-2 to TRBJ2-5; D not certain. The CDR3 has 16 amino acids. Germline CDR1 WSHSY, CDR2 SAAADI. With 0 bases removed from V and 1 base from J, the gap between germline ends came to 12 bases.